This entry describes one T cell receptor beta chain. Its antigen is currently unknown. This entry comes from a study of Ad26.COV2.S vaccination and SARS-CoV-2 variants. Study context: The donor participated in the COV1001 trial, in its Ad26.COV2.S arm. Each vaccinee took Ad26.COV2.S intramuscularly, once or twice 56 days apart. Study outcomes and limitations: TCR breadth and depth analyses may have underestimated total T cell responses.

Treatment given: over 15 received Ad26.COV2.S at low or high dose, single or two shots; 5 received placebo; per-sample allocation not given. Sampling occurred on day 63 after the first vaccine or placebo injection. An Ad26 vector expressing Wuhan-strain SARS-CoV-2 spike served as the vaccine. Germline CDR1 and CDR2: MNHEY and SVGAGI. The V gene end was trimmed by 8 bases and the J gene end by 5 bases; junction bases not matched to a gene: 4. This CDR3 spans 13 amino acids. The table came from immunoSEQ multiplex PCR; TCRdb's copy has only in-frame clones and leaves some out. The sample includes hundreds of thousands of clones, approximately 88% seen only once; the top ten take nearly 1.5%.

The clonotype comes from a person aged 18-65 years who received the Ad26.COV2.S COVID-19 vaccine or a placebo. The chain recombines TRBV6-5 with TRBJ1-4, with 8 bases lining up with TRBD1. The starting material was peripheral blood, obtained in a trial of Ad26.COV2.S vaccine versus placebo. CDR3 protein: CASRRTGNEKLFF. Written as DNA, the CDR3 is TGTGCCAGCCGCCGGACAGGGAATGAAAAACTGTTTTTT.